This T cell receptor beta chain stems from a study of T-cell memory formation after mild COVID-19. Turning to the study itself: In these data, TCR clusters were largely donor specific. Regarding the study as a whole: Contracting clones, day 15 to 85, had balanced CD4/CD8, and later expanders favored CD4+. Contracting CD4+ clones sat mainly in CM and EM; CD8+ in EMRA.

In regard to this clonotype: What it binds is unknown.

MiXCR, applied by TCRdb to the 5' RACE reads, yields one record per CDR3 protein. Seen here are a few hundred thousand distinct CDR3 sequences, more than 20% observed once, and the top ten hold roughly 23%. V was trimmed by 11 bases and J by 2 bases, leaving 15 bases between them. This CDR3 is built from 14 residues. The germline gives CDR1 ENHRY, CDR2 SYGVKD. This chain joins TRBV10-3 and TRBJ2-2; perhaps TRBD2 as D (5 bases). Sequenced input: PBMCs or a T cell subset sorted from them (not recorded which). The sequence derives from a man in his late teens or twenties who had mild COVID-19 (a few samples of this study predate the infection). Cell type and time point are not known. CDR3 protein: CAAGNRENTGELFF. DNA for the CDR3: TGTGCCGCCGGGAACCGGGAAAACACCGGGGAGCTGTTTTTT.